Detailed here is one T cell receptor beta chain. Only in-frame clones appear in the TCRdb table, and some are missing; sequencing was by immunoSEQ multiplex PCR. The table lists around 940,000 clones, around 80% of them singletons. Germline CDR1 reads MNHEY; CDR2 reads SVGAGI. The length of the CDR3 is 14 residues. V dropped 7 bases and J dropped 4; count of bases not matched to a gene: 6. The data were taken from a study of shared clonotypes between healthy human individuals. For the study at large: CD4 naive and memory got three plates each, CD8 naive two, CD8 memory one.

The V call is TRBV6-5, the J call TRBJ2-5, with 10 bases that match TRBD2. Sequencing was done on a sample of memory CD4+ T cells sorted from blood. Specified subset: CD45RA-negative fraction. This TCR was recovered from a man in his late teens or twenties in good health. In DNA form, the CDR3 reads TGTGCCAGCAAAACTAGCGGGAACATAGAGACCCAGTACTTC. This codes for CASKTSGNIETQYF.